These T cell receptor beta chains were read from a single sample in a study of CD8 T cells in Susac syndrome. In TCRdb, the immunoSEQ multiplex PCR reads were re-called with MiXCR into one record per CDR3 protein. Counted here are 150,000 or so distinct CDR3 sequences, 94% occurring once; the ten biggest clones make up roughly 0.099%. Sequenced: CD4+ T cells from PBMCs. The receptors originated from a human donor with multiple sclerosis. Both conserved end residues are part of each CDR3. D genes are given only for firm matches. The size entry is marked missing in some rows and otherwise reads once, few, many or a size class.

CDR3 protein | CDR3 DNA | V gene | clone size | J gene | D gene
CASRGRQGAYEQYF | TGTGCCAGCAGAGGTCGACAGGGGGCCTACGAGCAGTACTTC | TRBV2 | once | TRBJ2-7 | TRBD1
CAWSITGTYEQYF | TGTGCCTGGAGTATAACAGGGACCTACGAGCAGTACTTC | TRBV30 | . | TRBJ2-7 | .
CASSLAGTGTNQPQHF | TGTGCCAGCAGCCTGGCTGGGACAGGGACAAATCAGCCCCAGCATTTT | TRBV3-1 | . | TRBJ1-5 | TRBD1
CASSPIEGYYGYTF | TGTGCCAGCTCACCTATAGAGGGATACTATGGCTACACCTTC | TRBV18 | . | TRBJ1-2 | .
CASSQNRASYSNQPQHF | TGTGCCAGCAGTCAGAACAGGGCATCCTATAGCAATCAGCCCCAGCATTTT | TRBV28 | . | TRBJ1-5 | .
CSVLPATNEKLFF | TGCAGCGTTTTGCCGGCAACTAATGAAAAACTGTTTTTT | TRBV29-1 | . | TRBJ1-4 | .
CASSHLVLAKNIQYF | TGCGCCAGCAGCCACCTGGTACTAGCCAAAAACATTCAGTACTTC | TRBV4-1 | . | TRBJ2-4 | .
CASLDSSSGDTQYF | TGTGCCAGCCTGGACAGTTCCTCGGGGGATACGCAGTATTTT | TRBV27 | . | TRBJ2-3 | .
CASSFIGSEAFF | TGTGCCAGCAGTTTTATCGGTTCCGAAGCTTTCTTT | TRBV28 | . | TRBJ1-1 | .
CASSQKTSTSEAFF | TGTGCCAGCAGCCAAAAGACATCGACCTCTGAAGCTTTCTTT | TRBV3-1 | . | TRBJ1-1 | .
CAWSVLLAGGRGQFF | TGTGCCTGGAGTGTACTACTAGCGGGAGGGAGAGGGCAGTTCTTC | TRBV30 | . | TRBJ2-1 | TRBD2
CASSQGPSLYGYTF | TGTGCCAGCAGCCAAGGGCCGTCCCTCTATGGCTACACCTTC | TRBV3-1 | . | TRBJ1-2 | .
CATSDPGQGGETQYF | TGTGCCACCAGTGACCCCGGACAGGGTGGAGAGACCCAGTACTTC | TRBV24-1 | . | TRBJ2-5 | TRBD1
CAWIFTLGAFF | TGTGCCTGGATTTTTACTCTGGGAGCTTTCTTT | TRBV30 | . | TRBJ1-1 | .
CASSQGSGAGGGYGYTF | TGTGCCAGCAGCCAAGGAAGTGGGGCCGGGGGCGGCTATGGCTACACCTTC | TRBV4-2 | . | TRBJ1-2 | .
CASSSLPGNTIYF | TGTGCCAGCAGCTCGCTCCCTGGAAACACCATATATTTT | TRBV7-2 | . | TRBJ1-3 | .
CASSEDPALAKNIQYF | TGTGCCAGCAGTGAAGACCCCGCGCTAGCCAAAAACATTCAGTACTTC | TRBV6-1 | once | TRBJ2-4 | .
CATSDPGRLAGDTYNEQFF | TGTGCCACCAGTGATCCCGGCCGTCTAGCGGGAGATACCTACAATGAGCAGTTCTTC | TRBV24-1 | . | TRBJ2-1 | TRBD2
CASSSTHYEQYF | TGCGCCAGCAGCTCGACTCACTACGAGCAGTACTTC | TRBV5-1 | . | TRBJ2-7 | .
CASSPIGGDYGYTF | TGTGCCAGCAGTCCAATTGGGGGCGACTATGGCTACACCTTC | TRBV6-2/TRBV6-3 | . | TRBJ1-2 | .
CASRGTGTGFTGELFF | TGTGCCAGCAGGGGGACCGGGACAGGGTTCACCGGGGAGCTGTTTTTT | TRBV28 | . | TRBJ2-2 | TRBD1
CSSSGGTEAFF | TGCAGCTCCTCGGGCGGCACTGAAGCTTTCTTT | TRBV29-1 | once | TRBJ1-1 | .
CASSPLSGTVGTQYF | TGTGCCAGCAGCCCGCTGTCTGGGACAGTAGGGACCCAGTACTTC | TRBV3-1 | . | TRBJ2-5 | TRBD1
CASSEQAGEVGEQYF | TGTGCCAGCAGTGAACAGGCGGGAGAGGTGGGAGAGCAGTACTTC | TRBV25-1 | . | TRBJ2-7 | TRBD2
CAIPGGGGGYTF | TGTGCCATCCCGGGCGGAGGCGGAGGCTACACCTTC | TRBV10-3 | . | TRBJ1-2 | .
CASSSVTTNEKLFF | TGTGCCAGTAGTAGCGTTACAACTAATGAAAAACTGTTTTTT | TRBV19 | . | TRBJ1-4 | .
CASSQTGGNGYTF | TGTGCCAGCAGCCAGACAGGGGGAAATGGCTACACCTTC | TRBV5-6 | . | TRBJ1-2 | TRBD1
CSVEWVSETQYF | TGCAGCGTTGAATGGGTTTCAGAGACCCAGTACTTC | TRBV29-1 | . | TRBJ2-5 | .
CAWSVLSGTSTDTQYF | TGTGCCTGGAGTGTACTCAGCGGGACTAGCACAGATACGCAGTATTTT | TRBV30 | . | TRBJ2-3 | TRBD2
CASSLGVANEKLFF | TGTGCCAGCAGTTTAGGAGTGGCTAATGAAAAACTGTTTTTT | TRBV4-2 | . | TRBJ1-4 | .
CASRRSTGELFF | TGTGCCAGCAGGAGGTCCACCGGGGAGCTGTTTTTT | TRBV11-2 | . | TRBJ2-2 | .
CSVADTEAFF | TGCAGCGTGGCGGACACTGAAGCTTTCTTT | TRBV29-1 | . | TRBJ1-1 | .
CASSSLQRNTEAFF | TGTGCCAGCAGCTCATTACAGAGGAACACTGAAGCTTTCTTT | TRBV5-4 | few | TRBJ1-1 | .
CASSSHRGDEKLFF | TGTGCCAGCAGTTCTCACAGGGGGGACGAAAAACTGTTTTTT | TRBV28 | . | TRBJ1-4 | TRBD1
CAWRGFGSETQYF | TGTGCCTGGAGGGGATTTGGCTCGGAGACCCAGTACTTC | TRBV30 | . | TRBJ2-5 | .
CASSRDTFAEQYF | TGTGCCAGCAGCAGGGACACCTTCGCCGAGCAGTACTTC | TRBV6-2/TRBV6-3 | . | TRBJ2-7 | .
CAQSLAGAYEQYF | TGTGCACAGAGCCTAGCGGGGGCCTACGAGCAGTACTTC | TRBV30 | . | TRBJ2-7 | TRBD2
CASSLSPGLAGVEQYF | TGTGCCAGCAGCCTAAGCCCGGGACTAGCGGGAGTCGAGCAGTACTTC | TRBV6-6 | . | TRBJ2-7 | TRBD2
CASTGQGFDEQYF | TGCGCCAGCACCGGACAGGGGTTTGACGAGCAGTACTTC | TRBV5-1 | . | TRBJ2-7 | TRBD1
CASSPRINYGYTF | TGTGCCAGCAGCCCTCGGATTAACTATGGCTACACCTTC | TRBV14 | . | TRBJ1-2 | .
CASTGGDYGYTF | TGTGCCAGCACCGGGGGTGACTATGGCTACACCTTC | TRBV28 | once | TRBJ1-2 | .
CAWSTRRASGTERVGDVTDTQYF | TGTGCCTGGAGTACCCGGAGGGCTAGCGGGACGGAAAGGGTAGGCGATGTCACAGATACGCAGTATTTT | TRBV30 | . | TRBJ2-3 | TRBD2
CASSAPGGRKYEQYF | TGTGCCAGCAGCGCCCCCGGGGGCAGAAAATACGAGCAGTACTTC | TRBV5-8 | . | TRBJ2-7 | .
CATSKTQGTIGQPQHF | TGTGCCACCTCAAAAACACAGGGGACCATCGGTCAGCCCCAGCATTTT | TRBV6-1 | . | TRBJ1-5 | TRBD1
CSVEARGGRGTDTQYF | TGCAGCGTTGAGGCTAGGGGCGGGCGTGGCACAGATACGCAGTATTTT | TRBV29-1 | . | TRBJ2-3 | .
CASSEDRGIYGYTF | TGTGCCAGCAGCGAGGACAGGGGGATCTATGGCTACACCTTC | TRBV2 | . | TRBJ1-2 | TRBD1
CASSSGQGRETQYF | TGTGCCAGCAGCTCGGGACAGGGTAGAGAGACCCAGTACTTC | TRBV7-2 | . | TRBJ2-5 | TRBD1
CASSWRGNYGYTF | TGTGCCAGCAGCTGGAGGGGCAACTATGGCTACACCTTC | TRBV7-9 | . | TRBJ1-2 | .
CASSPRVAEDLYNEQFF | TGTGCCAGCTCACCACGGGTAGCGGAGGACCTCTACAATGAGCAGTTCTTC | TRBV18 | . | TRBJ2-1 | .
CASSQVGMADEKLFF | TGCGCCAGCAGCCAGGTGGGGATGGCAGATGAAAAACTGTTTTTT | TRBV4-1 | . | TRBJ1-4 | .
CSGRRGRSYYNEQFF | TGCAGCGGCCGCCGGGGCAGATCTTATTACAATGAGCAGTTCTTC | TRBV29-1 | . | TRBJ2-1 | .
CASTSGGSSYEQYF | TGTGCCAGCACCAGTGGAGGCAGCTCCTACGAGCAGTACTTC | TRBV27 | . | TRBJ2-7 | .
CASSRPLDGGVVNEQFF | TGTGCCAGCAGCCGCCCCCTTGACGGGGGAGTAGTCAATGAGCAGTTCTTC | TRBV6-2/TRBV6-3 | once | TRBJ2-1 | .
CASSLDRVRPQHF | TGTGCCAGCAGTTTAGATCGGGTTCGGCCCCAGCATTTT | TRBV12-3/TRBV12-4 | . | TRBJ1-5 | .
CAWSPGQASQETQYF | TGTGCCTGGAGTCCGGGACAGGCCTCCCAAGAGACCCAGTACTTC | TRBV30 | . | TRBJ2-5 | TRBD1
CASSARGTGELFF | TGTGCCAGTAGTGCCAGGGGCACCGGGGAGCTGTTTTTT | TRBV19 | . | TRBJ2-2 | .
CASSLTEGQPQHF | TGTGCCAGCAGCTTAACAGAAGGTCAGCCCCAGCATTTT | TRBV7-3 | . | TRBJ1-5 | .